A single sample gave rise to the 17 T cell receptor beta chains below, sequenced in a study of Graves' ophthalmopathy and Graves' hyperthyroidism. The study amplified TCR beta CDR3 regions using RNA transcripts. First-round RT-PCR with HTBI primers preceded a second-round multiplex PCR. TCRdb passed the multiplex PCR reads through MiXCR, listing each CDR3 protein once. The sample has about 660,000 distinct CDR3 sequences, about two fifths seen once. Sequencing input: peripheral blood. The receptors stem from an adult man with Graves' ophthalmopathy.

The rearrangement links TRBV24-1 to TRBJ2-3; D uncertain. Trimming took 3 bases from V and 12 from J, leaving 24 bases between them. The CDR3 length is 16 residues. From germline, CDR1 is KGHDR and CDR2 SFDVKD. Here the CDR3 DNA reads TGTGCCACCAGTGATGCCGGAACTAACCTTGCAGAGGCCCAGTATTTT. Its translation: CATSDAGTNLAEAQYF.

This clonotype appeared many times. The genes are TRBV2 and TRBJ2-7, with 14 bases aligning to TRBD2. Germline V lookup: CDR1 SNHLY, CDR2 FYNNEI. This CDR3 is built from 14 residues. V was pared by 4 bases and J by 5 bases, with 1 base of the junction left unmatched. CDR3 nucleotide sequence: TGTGCCAGCAGTGGACTAGCGGGAGGGCACGAGCAGTACTTC. It translates to CASSGLAGGHEQYF.

The rearrangement links TRBV7-8 to TRBJ2-6; D remains unclear. Trimming removed 8 bases from V and 4 bases from J, with 21 bases in between. This CDR3 spans 17 amino acids. In germline, CDR1 is SGHVS, CDR2 FQNEAQ. This chain's CDR3 is CASSRQQSPTGANVLTF. The CDR3 DNA sequence: TGTGCCAGCTCACGCCAACAGTCGCCGACGGGGGCCAACGTCCTGACTTTC.

This clonotype appeared many times. The rearrangement links TRBV7-9 to TRBJ2-5; D might be TRBD1 (6 bases). V was trimmed by 5 bases and J by 4 bases, leaving 11 bases between them. The CDR3 extends over 13 amino acids. In germline, CDR1 is SEHNR, CDR2 FQNEAQ (reference sequence). The CDR3 DNA is TGTGCCAGCAGCACGGGACAAGTAGAGACCCAGTACTTC. Its translation is CASSTGQVETQYF. Combining the CDR3 with reference TRBV7-9 and TRBJ2-5 gives the whole variable domain DTGVSQNPRHKITKRGQNVTFRCDPISEHNRLYWYRQTLGQGPEFLTYFQNEAQLEKSRLLSDRFSAERPKGSFSTLEIQRTEQGDSAMYLCASSTGQVETQYFGPGTRLLVL.

The sample holds a few counts of this clonotype. The junction shows a germline mismatch at one end, possibly a read error. The rearrangement links TRBV20-1 to TRBJ1-1; D remains unclear. The length of the CDR3 is 13 residues. Germline CDR1 is DFQATT and CDR2 is SNEGSKA (reference sequence). CDR3 protein: CSASGPLNTETFF. The CDR3 DNA reads TGCAGTGCCAGCGGGCCCCTGAACACTGAAACTTTCTTT.

This clonotype was counted many times. The chain links TRBV10-3 to TRBJ1-5; TRBD1 agrees at 10 bases. The ends lost 6 bases at V and 2 bases at J; junction bases unmatched: 1. CDR3 size: 14 residues. Germline V gene data show CDR1 as ENHRY and CDR2 as SYGVKD. The CDR3 DNA follows: TGTGCCATCAGCGGACAGGGGGGCAATCAGCCCCAGCATTTT. Its protein is CAISGQGGNQPQHF.

V gene TRBV2 combines with J gene TRBJ1-5; D unresolved. Between the trimmed V and J ends, which lost 6 bases and 6 bases, there was a span of 12 bases. CDR3 length: 13 amino acids. The V gene's germline CDR1 is SNHLY and CDR2 FYNNEI. The CDR3 sequence: CASSGGPSQPQHF. CDR3 DNA sequence: TGTGCCAGCAGCGGTGGTCCAAGTCAGCCCCAGCATTTT.

This clonotype was observed many times. The chain joins TRBV5-1 to TRBJ2-2; D gene unclear. The CDR3 is 12 amino acids. The V gene's germline CDR1 is SGHRS and CDR2 YFSETQ. V shed 3 bases and J shed 3 bases, with 3 bases lying between them. This chain's CDR3 is CASSSDTGELFF. Here the CDR3 DNA reads TGCGCCAGCAGCTCGGACACCGGGGAGCTGTTTTTT. Filled out from reference TRBV5-1 and TRBJ2-2, the complete variable domain reads KAGVTQTPRYLIKTRGQQVTLSCSPISGHRSVSWYQQTPGQGLQFLFEYFSETQRNKGNFPGRFSGRQFSNSRSEMNVSTLELGDSALYLCASSSDTGELFFGEGSRLTVL.

The rearrangement links TRBV9 to TRBJ2-1; D may be TRBD2 (5 bases). Deletions cut 0 bases from V and 0 bases from J, with 7 bases between. This CDR3 is built from 15 residues. The germline V gene has CDR1 SGDLS and CDR2 YYNGEE. The CDR3 here is CASSVVSVSYNEQFF. For the CDR3, the DNA is TGTGCCAGCAGCGTAGTTAGCGTCTCCTACAATGAGCAGTTCTTC.

The CDR3 region has the DNA TGTGCCAGCAGCTCTATTAGTCAGTATGGCTACACCTTC. Residues: CASSSISQYGYTF. The gene calls are TRBV7-9 and TRBJ1-2; D not certain. The V and J ends lost 4 bases and 5 bases respectively, with 11 bases between them. The CDR3 has 13 residues. The germline V gene encodes CDR1 SEHNR and CDR2 FQNEAQ (reference sequence).

The table lists this clonotype with many counts. This chain uses TRBV6-5 with TRBJ2-5; 12 nucleotides match TRBD2. CDR3 length equals 16 residues. The ends lost 5 bases at V and 2 bases at J; junction bases unmatched: 6. Germline V CDR1 and CDR2: MNHEY, SVGAGI. In DNA, the CDR3 is TGTGCCAGCAGTCGACCTAGCGGGGGGGCTCAAGAGACCCAGTACTTC. Translating it yields CASSRPSGGAQETQYF.

This chain links TRBV2 with TRBJ2-2, with TRBD2 matching over 8 bases. The V gene end was trimmed by 6 bases and the J gene end by 6 bases; junction bases not matched to a gene: 6. The germline V gene encodes CDR1 SNHLY and CDR2 FYNNEI. This CDR3 region has 14 residues. Here the CDR3 reads CASSAEAGAGELFF. DNA of the CDR3: TGTGCCAGCAGCGCGGAAGCGGGGGCCGGGGAGCTGTTTTTT.

This clonotype was recorded many times. Relative to the germline gene, one junction end is altered; a read error may explain this. The CDR3 DNA follows: TGTGCTAGCAGCTTAGCGCGGGGAGCTGGAAACACCATATATTTT. Its translation: CASSLARGAGNTIYF. V usage is TRBV7-7 and J usage is TRBJ1-3; D remains unclear. Germline assignment: CDR1 SSHAT and CDR2 FNYEAQ (reference sequence). This CDR3 spans 15 amino acids.

The chain links TRBV25-1 to TRBJ2-3, with D perhaps matching TRBD1 (6 bases). The germline gives CDR1 MGHDK, CDR2 SYGVNS. The CDR3 loop spans 16 amino acids. Trimming took 1 base from V and 1 from J, leaving 12 bases between them. CDR3 coding DNA: TGTGCCAGCAGTGAATCAACAGGGCTGGGCACAGATACGCAGTATTTT. This sequence encodes CASSESTGLGTDTQYF.

At least ten counts were recorded for this clonotype. The genes are TRBV12-3 or TRBV12-4 and TRBJ1-2; 7 bases are shared with TRBD1. After removal of 6 bases from V and 3 bases from J, the junction contained 13 bases not matched to a gene. This CDR3 has 16 residues. The CDR3 loop reads CASRDPTGDGDYGYTF. CDR3 DNA sequence: TGTGCCAGCAGGGACCCCACAGGGGATGGGGACTATGGCTACACCTTC.

The rearrangement links TRBV29-1 to TRBJ1-2, with TRBD1 as a possible D gene (6 bases). The V gene's germline CDR1 is SQVTM and CDR2 ANQGSEA. The CDR3 loop spans 16 amino acids. Deletions cut 6 bases from V and 0 bases from J, with 20 bases between. In DNA form, the CDR3 reads TGCAGCGTCGGAAAGGGGGGACTCACGACTAACTATGGCTACACCTTC. This codes for CSVGKGGLTTNYGYTF. Supplemented by reference TRBV29-1 and TRBJ1-2, the full variable domain reads SAVISQKPSRDICQRGTSLTIQCQVDSQVTMMFWYRQQPGQSLTLIATANQGSEATYESGFVIDKFPISRPNLTFSTLTVSNMSPEDSSIYLCSVGKGGLTTNYGYTFGSGTRLTVV.

Remarks on this clonotype: A single base separates this from a much larger clone, so it may be a read error. This likely comes from a read error, as the CDR3 has no conserved phenylalanine or tryptophan at its end. The chain links TRBV5-4 to TRBJ2-7; TRBD1 matches at 7 bases. Per germline, CDR1 SGHNT and CDR2 YYREEE (reference sequence). The CDR3 loop spans 14 amino acids. Trimming removed 5 bases from V and 4 bases from J; junction bases left unmatched: 9. The CDR3 nucleotides are TGTGCCAGCAGGACCCGGGACAGTGAGTACGAGCAGTACTGC. Its translation: CASRTRDSEYEQYC.